This entry lists 30 T cell receptor beta chains sequenced from one sample in a study of cytotoxic CD8 clonotypes in ibrutinib-treated CLL. This table comes from immunoSEQ multiplex PCR, and its TCRdb copy is limited to in-frame clones, with some not included. The profile shows over 75,000 clones, around four fifths of them singletons. Sequenced material: PBMCs, taken after 12 months of ibrutinib treatment. These receptors were taken from a human donor with chronic lymphocytic leukemia.

This clone was picked up one time. V gene TRBV6-1 combines with J gene TRBJ2-1; no definite D call. This CDR3 contains 13 residues. Between the trimmed V and J ends, which lost 6 bases and 5 bases, there was a span of 11 bases. Germline CDR1 is MNHNS and CDR2 is SASEGT. In DNA form, the CDR3 reads TGTGCCAGCAGGCCGTTTGGGGACAATGAGCAGTTCTTC. Its translation is CASRPFGDNEQFF.

This clone has a single count. The chain recombines TRBV6-1 with TRBJ1-5; tentative D call: TRBD1 (6 bases). Germline lookup yields CDR1 MNHNS and CDR2 SASEGT. The CDR3 runs 15 residues. V was shortened by 6 bases and J by 0 bases, with 12 bases between the two germline ends. The CDR3 spells CASREGDVSNQPQHF. In nucleotides, the CDR3 is TGTGCCAGCAGGGAGGGGGACGTTAGCAATCAGCCCCAGCATTTT.

This clone was observed a handful of times. V is TRBV9 and J is TRBJ1-2, with 7 bases fitting TRBD1. Germline V gives CDR1 SGDLS, CDR2 YYNGEE. Trimming at V came to 4 bases and at J to 10 bases, leaving 7 bases not matched to a gene. CDR3 length equals 12 residues. The CDR3, as DNA: TGTGCCAGCAGCCCCTGGACAGGAGACTACACCTTC. Translation gives CASSPWTGDYTF.

CDR3 nucleotides: TGTGCCAGCAGTGAGGGGGACAGGCGTAATTCACCCCTCCACTTT. It encodes CASSEGDRRNSPLHF. This chain joins TRBV6-1 and TRBJ1-6; 8 positions agree with TRBD1. CDR3 size: 15 residues. Germline V gene sequence: CDR1 MNHNS, CDR2 SASEGT. The ends lost 3 bases at V and 6 bases at J; junction bases unmatched: 4.

The genes are TRBV7-2 and TRBJ2-5; 12 positions agree with TRBD2. The V and J ends lost 1 base and 2 bases, in that order; junction bases with no gene match: 2. The CDR3 totals 16 residues. Looked up from germline, CDR1 is SGHTA and CDR2 is FQGNSA. The CDR3 nucleotides read TGTGCCAGCAGCTTAGGGCTAGCGGGGGGGCAAGAGACCCAGTACTTC. Translating it yields CASSLGLAGGQETQYF.

The chain uses TRBV9 and TRBJ1-5; D might be TRBD1 (6 bases). Trimming took 4 bases from V and 3 from J, leaving 14 bases between them. This CDR3 is 15 amino acids long. Germline V gives CDR1 SGDLS, CDR2 YYNGEE. The CDR3 reads CASSISTGINQPQHF. As DNA, the CDR3 is TGTGCCAGCAGCATCTCCACAGGGATCAATCAGCCCCAGCATTTT.

V gene TRBV6-5 combines with J gene TRBJ2-3, with 8 bases lining up with TRBD2. Germline V gives CDR1 MNHEY, CDR2 SVGAGI. The CDR3 length is 16 residues. The V gene end was trimmed by 2 bases and the J gene end by 6 bases; junction bases not matched to a gene: 10. Here the CDR3 reads CASSYPSGGARDTQYF. For the CDR3, the DNA is TGTGCCAGCAGTTACCCTTCCGGGGGGGCCCGGGATACGCAGTATTTT.

The rearrangement joins TRBV6-5 to TRBJ1-2, with 8 positions matching TRBD1. CDR3 size: 14 residues. CDR1 MNHEY and CDR2 SVGAGI come from the germline V gene. V gave up 5 bases and J gave up 4 bases; unmatched junction bases: 6. The CDR3 spells CASSRQGPGYGYTF. CDR3 in DNA: TGTGCCAGCAGTAGACAGGGGCCTGGCTATGGCTACACCTTC.

This clone is labeled medium-sized. J is TRBJ2-7 and V is TRBV6-1, with 9 bases lining up with TRBD2. Unmatched junction bases numbered 7, after V lost 1 base and J lost 3 bases. The length of the CDR3 is 16 residues. Germline CDR1 is MNHNS and CDR2 is SASEGT. CDR3 coding DNA: TGTGCCAGCAGTGAAGATACTAGCGGGCCTTACTACGAGCAGTACTTC. This codes for CASSEDTSGPYYEQYF.

The V gene is TRBV5-4, the J gene TRBJ2-2, with 14 nucleotides matching TRBD2. Germline V gene sequence: CDR1 SGHNT, CDR2 YYREEE (reference sequence). Unmatched junction bases numbered 5, after V lost 0 bases and J lost 7 bases. CDR3 length equals 17 residues. The CDR3 region is CASSLAGLAGVHGELFF. As DNA, the CDR3 is TGTGCCAGCAGCTTGGCGGGACTAGCGGGGGTCCACGGGGAGCTGTTTTTT.

This chain connects TRBV6-6 to TRBJ1-2, with 7 bases lining up with TRBD1. Germline CDR1 MNHNY, CDR2 SVGAGI (reference sequence). Trimming removed 5 bases from V and 2 bases from J; junction bases left unmatched: 5. This CDR3 has 14 residues. The DNA for the CDR3 is TGTGCCAGCAGTCCAGGGGGTTCGAACTATGGCTACACCTTC. This encodes CASSPGGSNYGYTF.

Details on this clone: Distinct nucleotide sequences in the sample also encode this CDR3. The chain has TRBV10-1 and TRBJ2-3; 7 bases fit TRBD2. From germline, CDR1 is WNHNN and CDR2 SYGVQD (reference sequence). Unmatched junction bases numbered 4, after V lost 2 bases and J lost 2 bases. This CDR3 contains 15 residues. CDR3 sequence reads: CASSEEGGTTDTQYF. Here the CDR3 DNA reads TGCGCCAGCAGTGAGGAGGGAGGGACCACAGATACGCAGTATTTT.

This chain links TRBV18 with TRBJ2-2; TRBD1 might be the D (5 bases). This CDR3 has 14 amino acids. CDR1 is KGHSH and CDR2 is LQKENI in the germline V gene. Between the trimmed V and J ends, which lost 5 bases and 3 bases, there was a span of 10 bases. CDR3 loop: CASSSQGDTGELFF. DNA of the CDR3: TGTGCCAGCTCATCCCAGGGCGACACCGGGGAGCTGTTTTTT.

This clone came up many times. The chain links TRBV19 to TRBJ2-5; D is possibly TRBD2 (6 bases). From germline, CDR1 is LNHDA and CDR2 SQIVND (reference sequence). V was cut by 3 bases and J by 3 bases, with 8 bases left in between. This CDR3 is built from 13 residues. The CDR3 protein is CASSIGLKETQYF. The CDR3 nucleotides are TGTGCCAGTAGTATTGGACTAAAAGAGACCCAGTACTTC.

The chain has TRBV11-3 and TRBJ1-1; 8 nucleotides agree with TRBD1. The CDR3 totals 17 residues. CDR1 SGHNT and CDR2 YENEEA come from the germline V gene. Unmatched junction bases numbered 15, after V lost 1 base and J lost 8 bases. CDR3 sequence: CASSLARTGRSTAEAFF. CDR3 nucleotide sequence: TGTGCCAGCAGCTTAGCACGGACAGGGCGTTCAACGGCCGAAGCTTTCTTT.

The rearrangement uses TRBV5-1 and TRBJ1-2; D uncertain. Trimming took off 4 bases at V and 5 bases at J, with 21 bases between the two ends. Germline V gene lookup returns CDR1 SGHRS and CDR2 YFSETQ. The CDR3 is 16 residues long. As DNA, the CDR3 is TGCGCCAGCAGCCCGAAGCCGGGCGCTGCGGGTTATGGCTACACCTTC. Translating gives CASSPKPGAAGYGYTF. The variable domain in full, completed from reference TRBV5-1 and TRBJ1-2, reads KAGVTQTPRYLIKTRGQQVTLSCSPISGHRSVSWYQQTPGQGLQFLFEYFSETQRNKGNFPGRFSGRQFSNSRSEMNVSTLELGDSALYLCASSPKPGAAGYGYTFGSGTRLTVV.

CDR3 amino acids: CASSIDSRGGQETQYF. CDR3 bases: TGTGCCAGTAGTATAGATTCGAGGGGGGGCCAAGAGACCCAGTACTTC. The V call is TRBV19, the J call TRBJ2-5, with D tentatively TRBD2 (7 bases). Trimming removed 0 bases at V and 1 base at J, with 12 bases between. The CDR3 runs to 16 residues. CDR1 is LNHDA and CDR2 is SQIVND in the germline V gene (reference sequence).

CDR3 amino acids: CASSVTSGGAEDTQYF. DNA of the CDR3: TGTGCCAGCAGCGTTACTAGCGGGGGGGCCGAAGATACGCAGTATTTT. This chain connects TRBV9 to TRBJ2-3, with TRBD2 identical over 13 bases. Germline values: CDR1 SGDLS, CDR2 YYNGEE. J lost 5 bases, V lost 2 bases, and 5 bases had no gene match. The CDR3 totals 16 residues.

The chain links TRBV7-2 to TRBJ2-3; 10 bases are a match to TRBD2. Germline trimming cut 5 bases from V and 1 base from J; bases unmatched to any gene: 3. This CDR3 is built from 15 residues. CDR1 and CDR2 from the germline V gene are SGHTA and FQGNSA. The CDR3 spells CASSPSGGGTDTQYF. CDR3 in DNA: TGTGCCAGCAGCCCGAGCGGGGGGGGCACAGATACGCAGTATTTT.

The CDR3 DNA reads TGTGCCAGCAGCTGGGCCCCTTACGAGCAGTACTTC. Protein: CASSWAPYEQYF. The chain combines TRBV7-2 with TRBJ2-7; no clear D. Germline V gene sequence: CDR1 SGHTA, CDR2 FQGNSA. V was shortened by 4 bases and J by 4 bases, with 8 bases between the two germline ends. The length of the CDR3 is 12 residues.

The CDR3 coding sequence is TGTGCCAGCAGCGTTGTAGCGGGGGGGCGAGAGACCCAGTACTTC. Amino acids: CASSVVAGGRETQYF. This chain joins TRBV9 and TRBJ2-5; the match to TRBD2 covers 11 bases. The CDR3 extends over 15 amino acids. V shed 2 bases, J shed 4 bases, and the junction held 4 bases outside the gene matches. The germline gives CDR1 SGDLS, CDR2 YYNGEE.

The V gene is TRBV30, the J gene TRBJ1-3; D is possibly TRBD1 (6 bases). Germline CDR1 and CDR2: GTSNPN and SVGIG (reference sequence). Trimming stripped 0 bases from V and 4 bases from J, with 19 bases between. The CDR3 covers 17 residues. CDR3 sequence (DNA): TGTGCCTGGAGTGTAAGGAGGGGGGGCGATTTAGGAAACACCATATATTTT. Its translation is CAWSVRRGGDLGNTIYF. Drawing the rest from reference TRBV30 and TRBJ1-3, the complete variable domain is SQTIHQWPATLVQPVGSPLSLECTVEGTSNPNLYWYRQAAGRGLQLLFYSVGIGQISSEVPQNLSASRPQDRQFILSSKKLLLSDSGFYLCAWSVRRGGDLGNTIYFGEGSWLTVV.

This chain joins TRBV5-6 and TRBJ1-2, with a possible D match to TRBD1 (5 bases). Per the germline V gene, CDR1 is SGHDT and CDR2 is YYEEEE. Trimming left V 0 bases short and J 7 bases short, with 10 bases between. The CDR3 extends over 13 amino acids. CDR3 residues: CASSLALGPGYTF. For the CDR3, the DNA is TGTGCCAGCAGCTTGGCCCTGGGACCTGGCTACACCTTC.

The chain is built from TRBV10-3 and TRBJ2-3, with D uncertain. CDR3 length: 13 residues. Trimming shortened V by 0 bases and J by 4 bases, and 5 bases separated the two germline ends. CDR1 ENHRY and CDR2 SYGVKD come from the germline V gene. CDR3 nucleotide sequence: TGTGCCATCAGTGAGTCGTGGGCAGATACGCAGTATTTT. It specifies CAISESWADTQYF.

This clone was recorded once. The rearrangement uses TRBV7-9 and TRBJ2-3; tentatively, D is TRBD1 or TRBD2 (6 bases each). Trimming removed 3 bases from V and 3 bases from J, with 13 bases in between. The CDR3 loop spans 15 amino acids. Germline loops: CDR1 SEHNR, CDR2 FQNEAQ (reference sequence). The CDR3 loop reads CASSLSGAGTDTQYF. For the CDR3, the DNA is TGTGCCAGCAGCTTGTCAGGGGCGGGGACAGATACGCAGTATTTT.

The genes are TRBV25-1 and TRBJ2-3; no clear D. Germline CDR1 and CDR2: MGHDK and SYGVNS. Trimming left V 6 bases short and J 5 bases short, with 6 bases between. The CDR3 is 11 residues long. The DNA of the CDR3 is TGTGCCAGCAGGGGCTTAGATACGCAGTATTTT. It specifies CASRGLDTQYF.

V and J are TRBV25-1 and TRBJ1-2; D is ambiguous. CDR1 is MGHDK, CDR2 SYGVNS, per germline. CDR3 length: 14 residues. Trimming shortened V by 4 bases and J by 4 bases, and 13 bases separated the two germline ends. The CDR3 is CASSGPPGSYGYTF. The CDR3, as DNA: TGTGCCAGCAGTGGCCCCCCGGGATCCTATGGCTACACCTTC.

This sequence joins TRBV11-3 and TRBJ2-3; no firm D call. The germline V gene encodes CDR1 SGHNT and CDR2 YENEEA. Deletions cut 0 bases from V and 4 bases from J, with 8 bases between. This CDR3 contains 14 residues. This CDR3 is CASSLDGYPDTQYF. Written as DNA, the CDR3 is TGTGCCAGCAGCTTAGATGGTTATCCAGATACGCAGTATTTT.

This clone was observed a handful of times. The gene calls are TRBV30 and TRBJ1-1; D is unresolved. This CDR3 spans 13 amino acids. CDR1 is GTSNPN and CDR2 is SVGIG in the germline V gene (reference sequence). Trimming removed 4 bases at V and 1 base at J, with 10 bases between. The CDR3 sequence is CAWNLQGNTEAFF. The CDR3 DNA sequence: TGTGCCTGGAACCTCCAAGGGAACACTGAAGCTTTCTTT.

The chain joins TRBV30 to TRBJ2-7; weak D call: TRBD1 (5 bases). The CDR3 sequence is 13 residues long. V lost 3 bases, J lost 7 bases, and 16 bases lay in between. The germline gives CDR1 GTSNPN, CDR2 SVGIG (reference sequence). CDR3 protein: CAWRVQGPQEQYF. For the CDR3, the DNA is TGTGCCTGGAGGGTCCAGGGCCCCCAGGAGCAGTACTTC.